This passage covers 32 T cell receptor beta chains from one sample sequenced in a study of T cell repertoires in cytomegalovirus infection (dated by TCRdb to about 2019). Sequencing used an Illumina HiSeq 1500. TCRdb applied fastp at Q25 and MiXCR to the public reads, then kept only in-frame beta chains. Each CDR3 protein gets just one entry, which takes the most common genes and DNA from the rows behind it. Across this sample there are about 350,000 distinct CDR3 sequences, with roughly 36% seen only once. Around an eighth of the sample comes from the top ten. Antigen specificity for these receptors is unknown. The treatment or condition label here, explained by the study, means: in vitro stimulation with specific CMV peptide epitopes to enrich CMV-specific T cells. Sample: cultured PBMCs, taken from culture after CMV antigen stimulation. The receptor set was obtained from a human donor in good health (CMV status not recorded). Some clones in this sample may be carry-over from other donors' samples.

J is TRBJ2-1 and V is TRBV7-2, with D perhaps being TRBD1 or TRBD2 (5 bases each). The CDR3 has 17 residues. Trimming shortened V by 5 bases and J by 0 bases, and 17 bases separated the two germline ends. The germline CDR1 and CDR2 sequences are SGHTA and FQGNSA. Here the CDR3 reads CASSVPHSGSSYNEQFF. Written as DNA, the CDR3 is TGTGCCAGCAGCGTACCCCACTCAGGGAGCTCCTACAATGAGCAGTTCTTC.

CDR3 loop: CASSLGLRQGTDTQYF. The DNA of the CDR3 is TGTGCCAGCAGCTTAGGTCTTCGACAGGGGACAGATACGCAGTATTTT. The chain couples TRBV7-9 to TRBJ2-3; 8 bases map to TRBD1. With 1 base clipped from V and 3 bases from J, the junction kept 6 bases outside the gene matches. Germline loops: CDR1 SEHNR, CDR2 FQNEAQ (reference sequence). The CDR3 is 16 residues long.

This clonotype was picked up a small number of times. V is TRBV7-2 and J is TRBJ1-6, with TRBD1 as a possible D gene (5 bases). CDR3 length: 16 residues. Trimming stripped 5 bases from V and 7 bases from J, with 18 bases between. The germline V gene has CDR1 SGHTA and CDR2 FQGNSA. The CDR3 DNA follows: TGTGCCAGCAGCAGAAGGCCTGGGGGGGGGAATTCACCCCTCCACTTT. Its translation: CASSRRPGGGNSPLHF.

The chain uses TRBV6-1 and TRBJ2-1, with 8 bases lining up with TRBD2. CDR3 length: 15 residues. CDR1 MNHNS and CDR2 SASEGT come from the germline V gene. Trimming took 2 bases from V and 8 from J; bases not matched to a gene: 8. CDR3 loop: CASSESGSSYDEQFF. The CDR3 region has the DNA TGTGCCAGCAGTGAAAGCGGGAGTTCTTATGATGAGCAGTTCTTC.

This clonotype occurred a few times. The rearrangement joins TRBV27 to TRBJ2-3; 13 bases fit TRBD2. The trim removed 5 bases at V and 5 bases at J, leaving 10 bases unmatched. CDR3 length: 17 amino acids. The V gene's germline CDR1 is MNHEY and CDR2 SMNVEV (reference sequence). This CDR3 is CASSPPTSGGMGDTQYF. DNA of the CDR3: TGTGCCAGCAGTCCGCCGACTAGCGGGGGGATGGGAGATACGCAGTATTTT.

A few counts support this clonotype. This rearrangement joins TRBV4-1 to TRBJ1-5; no reliable D call. The CDR3 runs to 14 residues. The germline CDR1 and CDR2 sequences are MGHRA and YSYEKL. Trimming stripped 5 bases from V and 2 bases from J, with 10 bases between. For the CDR3, the DNA is TGCGCCAGCAGCGCCCGGCAAGGCAATCAGCCCCAGCATTTT. Amino acids: CASSARQGNQPQHF.

J is TRBJ2-5 and V is TRBV2, with D possibly being TRBD1 or TRBD2 (5 bases each). The germline V and J ends were trimmed by 2 bases and 2 bases, with 9 bases remaining between them. The germline V gene has CDR1 SNHLY and CDR2 FYNNEI. The CDR3 contains 14 residues. Here the CDR3 reads CASSEIGGQETQYF. CDR3 sequence (DNA): TGTGCCAGCAGTGAAATTGGGGGTCAAGAGACCCAGTACTTC.

The CDR3 loop reads CASSQGLAELYEQYV. Here the CDR3 DNA reads TGTGCCAGTAGCCAGGGACTAGCGGAACTCTACGAGCAGTACGTC. The V gene is TRBV19, the J gene TRBJ2-7; 11 nucleotides align to TRBD2. Per the germline V gene, CDR1 is LNHDA and CDR2 is SQIVND (reference sequence). The CDR3 covers 15 residues. V lost 6 bases, J lost 3 bases, and 7 bases stayed unmatched.

The chain couples TRBV10-1 to TRBJ2-3, with D perhaps TRBD1 or TRBD2 (5 bases each). Trimming took 0 bases from V and 6 from J, leaving 13 bases between them. This CDR3 comprises 15 residues. Germline values: CDR1 WNHNN, CDR2 SYGVQD (reference sequence). The CDR3 nucleotides read TGCGCCAGCAGTGAGTCCTCGAGGGGATCGGATACGCAGTATTTT. Encoded protein: CASSESSRGSDTQYF.

This clonotype was seen at least ten times. The chain recombines TRBV7-2 with TRBJ2-1, with TRBD2 matching 11 bases. CDR3 length: 15 residues. Germline loops: CDR1 SGHTA, CDR2 FQGNSA. J gave up 9 bases and V 4 bases, and 8 bases lay outside the gene matches. CDR3 loop: CASSSSTSGKLEQFF. The CDR3 DNA reads as TGTGCCAGCAGCTCATCGACTAGCGGGAAACTTGAGCAGTTCTTC.

This clonotype has a count of ten or more. The rearrangement uses TRBV7-2 and TRBJ1-1, with D possibly TRBD1 on 6 matching bases. V was cut by 6 bases and J by 0 bases, with 11 bases left in between. The CDR3 is 14 residues long. Looked up from germline, CDR1 is SGHTA and CDR2 is FQGNSA. CDR3 DNA sequence: TGTGCCAGCAGAAGAGGGGGGATGAACACTGAAGCTTTCTTT. Translated, it gives CASRRGGMNTEAFF.

CDR3 in DNA: TGCGCCAGCAGCTTGCGGACTAGCGGGAGTGCAGGAGAGACCCAGTACTTC. This codes for CASSLRTSGSAGETQYF. The J gene is TRBJ2-5, the V gene TRBV5-1; 13 bases are shared with TRBD2. CDR3 length: 17 amino acids. The junction had 7 bases not matched to a gene; V was cut back by 1 base and J by 4 bases. CDR1 and CDR2 from the germline V gene are SGHRS and YFSETQ.

The rearrangement uses TRBV7-2 and TRBJ2-2; D may correspond to TRBD1 or TRBD2 (6 bases each). Germline V gives CDR1 SGHTA, CDR2 FQGNSA. This CDR3 has 15 residues. Trimming took 4 bases from V and 7 from J, leaving 16 bases between them. CDR3 nucleotides: TGTGCCAGCAGCTCCCTGGGGGGCGCTGGCGGGGAGCTGTTTTTT. This encodes CASSSLGGAGGELFF.

The V gene is TRBV19, the J gene TRBJ2-5; 9 bases line up with TRBD2. V lost 5 bases to trimming and J lost 4 bases; unmatched junction nucleotides: 8. Germline CDR1 LNHDA, CDR2 SQIVND (reference sequence). This CDR3 is 15 amino acids long. The CDR3 bases are TGTGCCAGTAGTTCGACCGGGACTAGCTCAGAGACCCAGTACTTC. Its translation: CASSSTGTSSETQYF.

This clonotype was counted a few times. The chain links TRBV7-6 to TRBJ1-1; 7 bases align to TRBD1. Germline V lookup: CDR1 SGHVS, CDR2 FNYEAQ. The CDR3 is 14 amino acids. With 5 bases clipped from V and 1 base from J, the junction kept 4 bases outside the gene matches. CDR3 amino acids: CASSLQGRNTEAFF. In nucleotides, the CDR3 is TGTGCCAGCAGCCTACAGGGGAGGAACACTGAAGCTTTCTTT.

The chain couples TRBV6-5 to TRBJ2-3; 8 nucleotides line up with TRBD1. The CDR3 spans 16 residues. The V gene's germline CDR1 is MNHEY and CDR2 SVGAGI. Trimming at V came to 2 bases and at J to 5 bases, leaving 9 bases not matched to a gene. The CDR3 DNA reads TGTGCCAGCAGTTACGATGGGACAGGTGGTCTAGATACGCAGTATTTT. This encodes CASSYDGTGGLDTQYF.

This clonotype was counted between two and nine times. The DNA of the CDR3 is TGTGCCAGCAGCTTAGGAGCCAGGCTGTTTTTT. This gives the protein CASSLGARLFF. The chain has TRBV7-2 and TRBJ2-2; D gene uncertain. Germline V gene lookup returns CDR1 SGHTA and CDR2 FQGNSA. V was cut by 1 base and J by 13 bases, with 7 bases left in between. The CDR3 covers 11 residues.

V is TRBV19 and J is TRBJ2-3; D uncertain. The CDR3 consists of 16 residues. Deletions cut 7 bases from V and 2 bases from J, with 19 bases between. Germline V gene sequence: CDR1 LNHDA, CDR2 SQIVND (reference sequence). The CDR3 DNA reads TGTGCCAGTAAGAAAGACCCCACATCTTACACAGATACGCAGTATTTT. Translation gives CASKKDPTSYTDTQYF.

The rearrangement uses TRBV6-2 or TRBV6-3 and TRBJ1-2, with no clear D. This CDR3 comprises 13 residues. CDR1 is MNHEY and CDR2 is SVGEGT in the germline V gene. V was pared by 5 bases and J by 2 bases, with 9 bases between. The CDR3 loop reads CASSRRINYGYTF. CDR3 bases: TGTGCCAGCAGTCGGAGGATAAACTATGGCTACACCTTC.

This chain links TRBV5-1 with TRBJ2-1; D is tentatively TRBD1 or TRBD2 (5 bases each). The CDR3 consists of 16 residues. The germline CDR1 and CDR2 sequences are SGHRS and YFSETQ. Trimming took 5 bases from V and 3 from J, leaving 18 bases between them. CDR3 nucleotides: TGCGCCAGCAGAAAGGGTTCGGGACCGTTCTACAATGAGCAGTTCTTC. Its protein product is CASRKGSGPFYNEQFF.

A few counts support this clonotype. The CDR3 loop reads CASSTGQGGNEKLFF. The CDR3 DNA follows: TGTGCCAGCAGCACCGGACAGGGGGGAAATGAAAAACTGTTTTTT. J is TRBJ1-4 and V is TRBV7-9; 10 nucleotides align to TRBD1. This CDR3 is built from 15 residues. V dropped 5 bases and J dropped 5; count of bases not matched to a gene: 5. In germline, CDR1 is SEHNR, CDR2 FQNEAQ (reference sequence).

V and J are TRBV28 and TRBJ2-7; D might be TRBD1 (5 bases). Trimming took 5 bases from V and 2 from J, leaving 16 bases between them. Germline V gene data show CDR1 as MDHEN and CDR2 as SYDVKM. CDR3 size: 15 residues. The CDR3, as DNA: TGTGCCAGCAGTACTTCTCGACAGCTTACCTACGAGCAGTACTTC. It encodes CASSTSRQLTYEQYF. Filled out from reference TRBV28 and TRBJ2-7, the complete variable domain reads DVKVTQSSRYLVKRTGEKVFLECVQDMDHENMFWYRQDPGLGLRLIYFSYDVKMKEKGDIPEGYSVSREKKERFSLILESASTNQTSMYLCASSTSRQLTYEQYFGPGTRLTVT.

This clonotype was counted at least ten times. The CDR3 DNA follows: TGTGCCAGCAGACCCGGGACAGGGAACGGCAATCAGCCCCAGCATTTT. Translated: CASRPGTGNGNQPQHF. This rearrangement joins TRBV2 to TRBJ1-5; the match to TRBD1 covers 9 bases. After removal of 6 bases from V and 2 bases from J, the junction contained 8 bases not matched to a gene. In germline, CDR1 is SNHLY, CDR2 FYNNEI. The CDR3 runs to 16 residues.

The chain recombines TRBV4-1 with TRBJ2-5; D is undetermined. V gave up 1 base and J gave up 3 bases, with 9 bases separating them. Per germline, CDR1 MGHRA and CDR2 YSYEKL. The CDR3 contains 14 residues. This chain's CDR3 is CASSQATFKETQYF. CDR3 nucleotides: TGCGCCAGCAGCCAAGCTACTTTTAAAGAGACCCAGTACTTC.

This clonotype was observed a handful of times. This chain connects TRBV12-3 or TRBV12-4 to TRBJ2-3; no definite D call. Trimming left V 7 bases short and J 0 bases short, with 11 bases between. CDR3 size: 14 residues. The CDR3 DNA reads TGTGCCAGCACAGACGGGTATAGCACAGATACGCAGTATTTT. This translates into CASTDGYSTDTQYF.

Only a few counts were recorded for this clonotype. The chain couples TRBV11-1 to TRBJ2-3, with no clear D. The germline gives CDR1 SGHAT, CDR2 FQDESV (reference sequence). Deletions cut 5 bases from V and 1 base from J, with 7 bases between. The CDR3 sequence is 13 residues long. CDR3 bases: TGTGCCAGCAGCCTAACAGGCACAGATACGCAGTATTTT. Translating it yields CASSLTGTDTQYF.

Many counts were recorded for this clonotype. The chain is built from TRBV12-3 or TRBV12-4 and TRBJ1-5; the D gene is possibly TRBD1 (6 bases). This CDR3 has 14 amino acids. V shed 2 bases and J shed 3 bases, with 8 bases lying between them. The CDR3 coding sequence is TGTGCCAGCAGTTTACGACAGGCCAATCAGCCCCAGCATTTT. Its translation is CASSLRQANQPQHF.

This clonotype was counted many times. The rearrangement joins TRBV7-2 to TRBJ2-2, with 7 bases that match TRBD1. The CDR3 extends over 15 amino acids. V was pared by 5 bases and J by 4 bases, with 7 bases of the junction left unmatched. Germline lookup yields CDR1 SGHTA and CDR2 FQGNSA. The CDR3 loop is CASSIRQGSTGELFF. DNA of the CDR3: TGTGCCAGCAGCATACGACAGGGTTCCACCGGGGAGCTGTTTTTT.

This clonotype is a singleton in its sample. The chain combines TRBV7-9 with TRBJ2-7; D is undetermined. Looked up from germline, CDR1 is SEHNR and CDR2 is FQNEAQ (reference sequence). The ends were cut back, 4 bases at V and 2 bases at J, with 12 bases in the middle. The CDR3 has 14 residues. The CDR3 is CASSSVGLAYEQYF. The CDR3, as DNA: TGTGCCAGCAGCTCGGTAGGGCTCGCCTACGAGCAGTACTTC.

This clonotype was found once. The chain joins TRBV12-3 or TRBV12-4 to TRBJ1-2; D is ambiguous. CDR3 length: 13 amino acids. The V end was cut by 3 bases, the J end by 4 bases, with 9 bases between. CDR3 sequence: CASSFARFYGYTF. As DNA, the CDR3 is TGTGCCAGCAGTTTCGCCAGATTCTATGGCTACACCTTC.

There are many counts of this clonotype. The chain couples TRBV4-1 to TRBJ2-1, with a tentative D call TRBD2 (5 bases). Germline loops: CDR1 MGHRA, CDR2 YSYEKL. The CDR3 covers 18 residues. Trimming stripped 1 base from V and 10 bases from J, with 26 bases between. CDR3 loop: CASSQGPLWPRGQIEQFF. The CDR3, as DNA: TGCGCCAGCAGCCAAGGCCCCCTCTGGCCCCGGGGTCAAATAGAGCAGTTCTTC.

This clonotype was picked up many times. The CDR3 reads CASAREIGYNQPQHF. The DNA for the CDR3 is TGTGCCAGCGCTAGGGAAATTGGATACAATCAGCCCCAGCATTTT. The gene calls are TRBV7-2 and TRBJ1-5; D is unresolved. Germline CDR1 SGHTA, CDR2 FQGNSA. CDR3 length: 15 residues. Trimming stripped 8 bases from V and 3 bases from J, with 17 bases between. The whole variable domain, remainder taken from reference TRBV7-2 and TRBJ1-5, is GAGVSQSPSNKVTEKGKDVELRCDPISGHTALYWYRQSLGQGLEFLIYFQGNSAPDKSGLPSDRFSAERTGGSVSTLTIQRTQQEDSAVYLCASAREIGYNQPQHFGDGTRLSIL.